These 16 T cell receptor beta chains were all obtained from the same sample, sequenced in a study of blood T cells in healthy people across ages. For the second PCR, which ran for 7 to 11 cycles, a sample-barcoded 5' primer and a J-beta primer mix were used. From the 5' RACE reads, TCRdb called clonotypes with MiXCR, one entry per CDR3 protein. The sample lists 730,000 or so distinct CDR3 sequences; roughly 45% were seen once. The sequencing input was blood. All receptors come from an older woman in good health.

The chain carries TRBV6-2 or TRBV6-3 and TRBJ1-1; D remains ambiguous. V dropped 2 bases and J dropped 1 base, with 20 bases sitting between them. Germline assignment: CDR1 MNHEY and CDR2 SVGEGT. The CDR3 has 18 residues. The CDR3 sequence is CASSYTIRRGIENTEAFF. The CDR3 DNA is TGTGCCAGCAGTTACACGATAAGAAGAGGGATAGAGAACACTGAAGCTTTCTTT.

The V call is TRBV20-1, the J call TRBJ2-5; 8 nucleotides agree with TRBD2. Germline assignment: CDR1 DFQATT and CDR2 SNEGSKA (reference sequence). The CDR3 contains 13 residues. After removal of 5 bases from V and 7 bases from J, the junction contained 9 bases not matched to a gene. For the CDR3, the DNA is TGCAGTGCTGAACCGGGACTAGATACGACCCAGTACTTC. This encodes CSAEPGLDTTQYF.

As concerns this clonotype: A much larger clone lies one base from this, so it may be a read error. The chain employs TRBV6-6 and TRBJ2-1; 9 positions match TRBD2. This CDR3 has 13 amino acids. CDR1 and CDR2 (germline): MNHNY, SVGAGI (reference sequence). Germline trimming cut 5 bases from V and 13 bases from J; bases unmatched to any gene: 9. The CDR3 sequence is CASSGSGGETQFF. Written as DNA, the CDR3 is TGTGCCAGCAGTGGTAGCGGGGGAGAGACCCAGTTCTTC.

CDR3 amino acids: CSVDAQNTGELFF. In DNA form, the CDR3 reads TGCAGCGTTGATGCACAGAACACCGGGGAGCTGTTTTTT. V gene TRBV29-1 combines with J gene TRBJ2-2; D is uncertain. V was trimmed by 3 bases and J by 1 base, leaving 6 bases between them. Germline V lookup: CDR1 SQVTM, CDR2 ANQGSEA. The CDR3 runs to 13 residues.

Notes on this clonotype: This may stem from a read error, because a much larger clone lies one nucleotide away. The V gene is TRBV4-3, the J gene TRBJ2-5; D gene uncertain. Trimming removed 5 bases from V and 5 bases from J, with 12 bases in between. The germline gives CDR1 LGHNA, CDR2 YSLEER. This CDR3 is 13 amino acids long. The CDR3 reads CASSTNVGETQYF. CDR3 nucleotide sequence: TGCGCCAGCAGCACGAACGTCGGTGAGACCCAGTACTTC.

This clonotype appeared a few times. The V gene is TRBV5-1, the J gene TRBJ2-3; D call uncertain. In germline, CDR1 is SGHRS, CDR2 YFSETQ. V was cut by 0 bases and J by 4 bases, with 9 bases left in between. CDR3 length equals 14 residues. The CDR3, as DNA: TGCGCCAGCAGCTTGGCCTACTCCGCAGATACGCAGTATTTT. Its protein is CASSLAYSADTQYF.

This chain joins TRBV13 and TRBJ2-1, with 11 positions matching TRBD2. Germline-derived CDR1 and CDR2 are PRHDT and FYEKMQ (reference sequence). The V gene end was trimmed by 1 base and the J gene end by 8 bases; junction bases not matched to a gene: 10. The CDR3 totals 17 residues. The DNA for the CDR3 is TGTGCCAGCAGCTTAGTTACTAGCGGGAGTATGGGTTATGAGCAGTTCTTC. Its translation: CASSLVTSGSMGYEQFF.

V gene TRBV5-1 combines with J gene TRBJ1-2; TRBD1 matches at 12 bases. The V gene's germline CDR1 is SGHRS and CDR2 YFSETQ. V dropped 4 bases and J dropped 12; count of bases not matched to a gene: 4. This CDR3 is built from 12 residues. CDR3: CASSPGTGGNTF. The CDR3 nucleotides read TGCGCCAGCAGCCCGGGGACAGGGGGCAACACCTTC.

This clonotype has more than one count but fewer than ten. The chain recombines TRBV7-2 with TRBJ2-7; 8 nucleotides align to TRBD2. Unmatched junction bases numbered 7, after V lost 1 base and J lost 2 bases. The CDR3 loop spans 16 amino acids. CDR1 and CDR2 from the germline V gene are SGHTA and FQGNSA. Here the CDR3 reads CASSLGGSGRAYEQYF. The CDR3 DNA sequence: TGTGCCAGCAGCTTAGGGGGGAGCGGGAGAGCCTACGAGCAGTACTTC.

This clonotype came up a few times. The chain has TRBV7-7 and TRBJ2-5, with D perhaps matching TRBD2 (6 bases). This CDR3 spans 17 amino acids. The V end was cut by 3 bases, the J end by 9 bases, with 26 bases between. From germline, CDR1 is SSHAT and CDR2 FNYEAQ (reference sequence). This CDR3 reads CASSFRGMAGGGEAQYF. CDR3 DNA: TGTGCCAGCAGCTTCCGCGGGATGGCTGGGGGAGGTGAGGCCCAGTACTTC.

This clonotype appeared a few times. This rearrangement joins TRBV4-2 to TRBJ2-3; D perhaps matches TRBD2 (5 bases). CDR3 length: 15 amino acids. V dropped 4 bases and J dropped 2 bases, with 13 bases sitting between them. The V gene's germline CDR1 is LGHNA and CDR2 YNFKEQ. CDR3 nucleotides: TGTGCCAGCAGCCTCGGACGAGCGGACACAGATACGCAGTATTTT. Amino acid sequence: CASSLGRADTDTQYF.

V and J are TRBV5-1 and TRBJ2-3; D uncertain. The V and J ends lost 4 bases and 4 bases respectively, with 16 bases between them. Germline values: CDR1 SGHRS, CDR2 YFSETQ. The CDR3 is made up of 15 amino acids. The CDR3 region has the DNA TGCGCCAGCAGCCCCCGTATAGATGGGGCAGATACGCAGTATTTT. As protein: CASSPRIDGADTQYF.

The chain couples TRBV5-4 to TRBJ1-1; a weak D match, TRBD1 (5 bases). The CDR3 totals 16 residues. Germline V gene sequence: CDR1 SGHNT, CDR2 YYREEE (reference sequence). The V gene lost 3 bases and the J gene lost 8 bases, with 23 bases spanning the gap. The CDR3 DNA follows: TGTGCCAGCAGCTCAGGTAGAGGGGCGAAGCGAACGGAAGCTTTCTTT. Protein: CASSSGRGAKRTEAFF. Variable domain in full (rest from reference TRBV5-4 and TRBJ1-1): ETGVTQSPTHLIKTRGQQVTLRCSSQSGHNTVSWYQQALGQGPQFIFQYYREEENGRGNFPPRFSGLQFPNYSSELNVNALELDDSALYLCASSSGRGAKRTEAFFGQGTRLTVV.

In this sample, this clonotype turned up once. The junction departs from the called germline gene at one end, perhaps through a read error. CDR3 DNA sequence: TGTGCCAACAGCGTCGGGGGTATCGCTGGGGCCAACGTCCTGACTTTC. Translating gives CANSVGGIAGANVLTF. The chain has TRBV9 and TRBJ2-6; perhaps TRBD2 as D (6 bases). The CDR3 length is 16 residues. Germline loops: CDR1 SGDLS, CDR2 YYNGEE.

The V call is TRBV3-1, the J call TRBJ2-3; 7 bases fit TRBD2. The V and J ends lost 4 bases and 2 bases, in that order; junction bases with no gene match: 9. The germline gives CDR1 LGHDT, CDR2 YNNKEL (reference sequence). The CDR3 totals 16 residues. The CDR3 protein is CASSPLVGGITDTQYF. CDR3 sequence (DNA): TGTGCCAGCAGCCCACTAGTGGGAGGGATCACAGATACGCAGTATTTT.

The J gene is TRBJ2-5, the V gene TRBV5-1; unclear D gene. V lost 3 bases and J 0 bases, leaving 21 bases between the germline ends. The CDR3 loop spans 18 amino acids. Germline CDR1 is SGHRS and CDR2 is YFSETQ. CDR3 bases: TGCGCCAGCAGCTCCCCGACCGGACGGAGAATGTACCAAGAGACCCAGTACTTC. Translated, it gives CASSSPTGRRMYQETQYF.